This T cell receptor beta chain was retrieved from a study of shared clonotypes between healthy human individuals. Germline CDR1 reads SGHVS; CDR2 reads FNYEAQ. J was trimmed by 8 bases and V by 5 bases; bases with no gene match: 2. This CDR3 is 14 amino acids long. Study-wide findings and caveats: Non-shared clonotypes were found to have lower generation probabilities than the clonotypes that were shared by all four of the sorted-subset donors.

This clone has just one count. Its cognate antigen is unknown. Sorted-subset replicate PCR reactions were performed with about 200 ng DNA, corresponding to 30,000 to 35,000 T cell genomes. Original processing methods: Junction-only sequences without quality scores came from ImmunoSEQ, so filtering differed. Some clones are missing from TCRdb's copy, which holds only in-frame ones; the method was immunoSEQ multiplex PCR. The V and J calls and the clone size are those of that table, but D and trimming were determined from the DNA. Altogether millions of clones are present, less than 95% being singletons, with the ten largest covering roughly 1%. As defined, naive CD8 cells were CD45RO-negative and positively selected for CCR7, with terminally differentiated effector memory CD45RA+ cells excluded.

Material for sequencing was naive CD8+ T cells sorted from blood. This chain uses TRBV7-6 with TRBJ2-1; 14 bases fit TRBD2. This TCR was recovered from a man between 18 and 35 years old in good health. The DNA of the CDR3 is TGTGCCAGCAGCCCGGGACTAGCGGGAGATGAGCAGTTCTTC. It is translated as CASSPGLAGDEQFF.